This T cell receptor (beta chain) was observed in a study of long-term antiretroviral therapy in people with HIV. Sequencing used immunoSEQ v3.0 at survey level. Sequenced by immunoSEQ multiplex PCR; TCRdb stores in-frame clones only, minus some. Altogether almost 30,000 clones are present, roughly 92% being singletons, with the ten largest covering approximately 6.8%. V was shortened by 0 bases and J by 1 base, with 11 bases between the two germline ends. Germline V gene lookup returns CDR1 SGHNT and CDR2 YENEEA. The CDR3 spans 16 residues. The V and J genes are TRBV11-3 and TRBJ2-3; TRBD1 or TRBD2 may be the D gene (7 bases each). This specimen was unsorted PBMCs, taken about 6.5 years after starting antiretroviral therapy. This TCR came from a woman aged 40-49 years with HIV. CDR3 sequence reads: CASSLDQGGGTDTQYF. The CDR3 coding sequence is TGTGCCAGCAGCTTAGATCAGGGGGGGGGCACAGATACGCAGTATTTT.